This record looks at one TCR beta chain sequence and its context. The antigen is undetermined. Deletions cut 5 bases from V and 4 bases from J, with 9 bases between. CDR1 is MNHNY, CDR2 SVGAGI, per germline (reference sequence). The CDR3 contains 13 residues. This specimen comes from a study of T cells in tuberculosis. Overall study results and limits: GEM motif frequencies gave 70% accuracy; the GMM repertoire gave about 90%. The TCR-beta difference was not significant; alpha differences partly reflected length.

Time point of the sample: new active TB diagnosis, blood taken before or within 7 days of starting treatment. Data came from immunoSEQ multiplex PCR; TCRdb stores just in-frame clones and leaves some out. This repertoire shows tens of thousands of clones, 93% found once; its top ten account for about an eighth. The chain carries TRBV6-6 and TRBJ1-3; no clear D gene. The clonotype originates from an adult with tuberculosis. Source: PBMCs, taken at tuberculosis diagnosis. The CDR3 DNA is TGTGCCAGCAGTCTGAATCAGGGAAACACCATATATTTT. Residues: CASSLNQGNTIYF.